The entry below gives a single T cell receptor (beta chain) sequence along with its context. Its cognate antigen is unknown. The data stem from a study of T cell responses to AZD1222 COVID-19 vaccine. Study-level findings and limits: The study identified only five to seven AZD1222 recipients as seropositive at baseline. Spike was spanned by vaccine-associated CD4 TCRs, which were dominant at 160-218 and 743-854. Repertoire samples came only from after the peak T cell response.

Profiling relied on immunoSEQ multiplex PCR, and the TCRdb table lists in-frame clones only, not all of them. The profile shows about 160,000 clones, about 88% of them singletons. The germline V gene has CDR1 SGHTA and CDR2 FQGNSA. The CDR3 contains 15 residues. V shed 4 bases, J shed 2 bases, and the junction held 3 bases outside the gene matches. The chain employs TRBV7-2 and TRBJ1-3; 9 bases align to TRBD1. The input for sequencing was peripheral blood, taken on day 0 of AZD1222 vaccination. The receptor comes from an adult in good health. The CDR3 DNA reads TGTGCCAGCAGCTACACAGGGGGCACTGGAAACACCATATATTTT. Protein: CASSYTGGTGNTIYF. Together with reference TRBV7-2 and TRBJ1-3, the CDR3 gives the full variable domain: GAGVSQSPSNKVTEKGKDVELRCDPISGHTALYWYRQSLGQGLEFLIYFQGNSAPDKSGLPSDRFSAERTGGSVSTLTIQRTQQEDSAVYLCASSYTGGTGNTIYFGEGSWLTVV.